Presented here are 20 T cell receptor beta chains from one specimen sequenced in a study of cytomegalovirus exposure and HLA in healthy donors. The assay was immunoSEQ multiplex PCR, and TCRdb's table has in-frame clones only and misses some. The repertoire holds roughly 330,000 clones, with about nine tenths as singletons. The source material was PBMCs. These receptors were collected from a woman aged 30 to 39 in good health and CMV-seropositive.

The chain has TRBV30 and TRBJ2-7; D gene uncertain. The CDR3 loop spans 15 amino acids. The germline V gene encodes CDR1 GTSNPN and CDR2 SVGIG (reference sequence). Trimming shortened V by 0 bases and J by 7 bases, and 19 bases separated the two germline ends. The CDR3, as DNA: TGTGCCTGGAGTGTATTTAGGGCAGGCCCTCGGGAGCAGTACTTC. This sequence encodes CAWSVFRAGPREQYF.

The V gene is TRBV9, the J gene TRBJ2-1; 7 bases agree with TRBD2. The V segment lost 2 bases and the J segment 9 bases; nucleotides outside the gene matches: 17. The germline V gene has CDR1 SGDLS and CDR2 YYNGEE. The CDR3 is made up of 17 amino acids. The CDR3 spells CASSVQAGRTSPREQFF. As DNA, the CDR3 is TGTGCCAGCAGCGTGCAAGCGGGGCGTACCTCTCCGCGTGAGCAGTTCTTC.

This clone was counted only a few times. The rearrangement uses TRBV2 and TRBJ2-7, with 7 bases lining up with TRBD2. Trimming at V came to 6 bases and at J to 5 bases, leaving 10 bases not matched to a gene. Germline V gives CDR1 SNHLY, CDR2 FYNNEI. The CDR3 extends over 14 amino acids. CDR3 sequence (DNA): TGTGCCAGCAGACTAGCGCGGGGCGGCAACGAGCAGTACTTC. This encodes CASRLARGGNEQYF. Based on the CDR3 plus reference TRBV2 and TRBJ2-7, the full variable domain is EPEVTQTPSHQVTQMGQEVILRCVPISNHLYFYWYRQILGQKVEFLVSFYNNEISEKSEIFDDQFSVERPDGSNFTLKIRSTKLEDSAMYFCASRLARGGNEQYFGPGTRLTVT.

The CDR3 region has the DNA TGTGCCAGCAGCTCCGAAGCCCTAAACACTGAAGCTTTCTTT. This gives the protein CASSSEALNTEAFF. The J gene is TRBJ1-1, the V gene TRBV7-6, with D hard to call. Germline V gene data show CDR1 as SGHVS and CDR2 as FNYEAQ. Trimming left V 4 bases short and J 2 bases short, with 11 bases between. The CDR3 runs to 14 residues.

This clone showed up just once. The J gene is TRBJ1-4, the V gene TRBV2, with 9 bases matching TRBD1. This CDR3 has 14 amino acids. Germline V gene lookup returns CDR1 SNHLY and CDR2 FYNNEI. Trimming at V came to 2 bases and at J to 8 bases, leaving 3 bases not matched to a gene. CDR3: CASSENRGQEKLFF. CDR3 bases: TGTGCCAGCAGTGAAAACAGGGGGCAGGAAAAACTGTTTTTT.

This clone has just a few counts. The chain links TRBV5-4 to TRBJ2-2; the D call may be TRBD1 or TRBD2 (5 bases each). CDR1 is SGHNT, CDR2 YYREEE, per germline (reference sequence). The CDR3 loop spans 15 amino acids. V was shortened by 0 bases and J by 5 bases, with 11 bases between the two germline ends. The CDR3 bases are TGTGCCAGCAGCTTGGATGGGGGTGGGACCGGGGAGCTGTTTTTT. Translation: CASSLDGGGTGELFF.

Concerning this clone: One end of the junction is discordant with germline, which a read error may explain. This chain links TRBV28 with TRBJ2-1; 8 positions match TRBD2. This CDR3 has 12 amino acids. Germline CDR1 is MDHEN and CDR2 is SYDVKM. Written as DNA, the CDR3 is TGTGCCAGCAGTCTCACGGGAGGGCTTCAACTCTTC. Translation: CASSLTGGLQLF.

The J gene is TRBJ2-2, the V gene TRBV7-7, with a weak D call TRBD2 (5 bases). This CDR3 has 14 residues. Trimming removed 4 bases from V and 5 bases from J, with 11 bases in between. Germline CDR1 reads SSHAT; CDR2 reads FNYEAQ (reference sequence). The CDR3 spells CASSSGVRTGELFF. CDR3 nucleotide sequence: TGTGCCAGCAGCTCCGGGGTCAGGACCGGGGAGCTGTTTTTT.

This clone was seen a few times. V gene TRBV4-1 combines with J gene TRBJ2-3; 8 bases are a match to TRBD2. V lost 0 bases, J lost 5 bases, and 10 bases stayed unmatched. The germline V gene has CDR1 MGHRA and CDR2 YSYEKL. The length of the CDR3 is 17 residues. The CDR3 DNA follows: TGCGCCAGCAGCCAAGATCCTGCAGGGCGGGGGGAAGATACGCAGTATTTT. Its translation is CASSQDPAGRGEDTQYF.

This clone was seen once. CDR3 amino acids: CASSWNSGRARETQYF. For the CDR3, the DNA is TGTGCCAGCAGCTGGAATAGCGGGAGGGCGCGGGAGACCCAGTACTTC. The chain has TRBV5-6 and TRBJ2-5; 11 positions agree with TRBD2. Germline trimming cut 3 bases from V and 5 bases from J; bases unmatched to any gene: 9. The length of the CDR3 is 16 residues. Germline assignment: CDR1 SGHDT and CDR2 YYEEEE.

Here the CDR3 DNA reads TGTGCCAGCAGTTTACGGACAGCCGGGGAGCTGTTTTTT. Its translation: CASSLRTAGELFF. The chain uses TRBV28 and TRBJ2-2, with D tentatively TRBD1 (6 bases). The CDR3 spans 13 residues. The V gene's germline CDR1 is MDHEN and CDR2 SYDVKM. With 2 bases removed from V and 6 bases from J, the gap between germline ends came to 7 bases.

The V gene is TRBV6-5, the J gene TRBJ2-7; D is undetermined. The CDR3 contains 14 residues. Germline loops: CDR1 MNHEY, CDR2 SVGAGI. Trimming took off 0 bases at V and 2 bases at J, with 8 bases between the two ends. The CDR3 is CASSYSTLAYEQYF. CDR3 sequence (DNA): TGTGCCAGCAGTTACTCGACGCTAGCCTACGAGCAGTACTTC.

The chain couples TRBV27 to TRBJ2-1; TRBD2 matches 7 bases. This CDR3 region has 15 residues. The ends lost 5 bases at V and 2 bases at J; junction bases unmatched: 6. CDR1 is MNHEY, CDR2 SMNVEV, per germline (reference sequence). CDR3 sequence: CASSTLGGAYNEQFF. DNA for the CDR3: TGTGCCAGCAGTACCTTGGGGGGGGCCTACAATGAGCAGTTCTTC.

V gene TRBV5-1 combines with J gene TRBJ2-5; a possible D gene is TRBD2 (6 bases). This CDR3 contains 14 residues. With 4 bases removed from V and 4 bases from J, the gap between germline ends came to 14 bases. Per germline, CDR1 SGHRS and CDR2 YFSETQ. Here the CDR3 reads CASSPRVGGETQYF. Written as DNA, the CDR3 is TGCGCCAGCAGCCCCAGGGTCGGGGGAGAGACCCAGTACTTC. The whole variable domain, filled in from reference TRBV5-1 and TRBJ2-5, reads KAGVTQTPRYLIKTRGQQVTLSCSPISGHRSVSWYQQTPGQGLQFLFEYFSETQRNKGNFPGRFSGRQFSNSRSEMNVSTLELGDSALYLCASSPRVGGETQYFGPGTRLLVL.

On this clone itself: At the DNA level, this CDR3 is encoded by other sequences in the same sample as well. The J gene is TRBJ1-1, the V gene TRBV6-5; TRBD1 aligns across 8 bases. Germline trimming cut 6 bases from V and 4 bases from J; bases unmatched to any gene: 1. The germline CDR1 and CDR2 sequences are MNHEY and SVGAGI. This CDR3 spans 12 amino acids. CDR3 nucleotides: TGTGCCAGCAGCAGGGGGCGCACTGAAGCTTTCTTT. This translates into CASSRGRTEAFF.

The gene calls are TRBV7-9 and TRBJ2-3; 10 nucleotides line up with TRBD2. With 6 bases clipped from V and 5 bases from J, the junction kept 11 bases outside the gene matches. The CDR3 sequence is 16 residues long. Germline V gene lookup returns CDR1 SEHNR and CDR2 FQNEAQ (reference sequence). CDR3 nucleotides: TGTGCCAGCAGATCCGACTCTAGCGGGAGACGAGATACGCAGTATTTT. It yields the protein CASRSDSSGRRDTQYF.

V and J are TRBV5-5 and TRBJ1-2; D is unresolved. Germline CDR1 SGHKS, CDR2 YYEKEE (reference sequence). Trimming shortened V by 4 bases and J by 2 bases, and 15 bases separated the two germline ends. The CDR3 is 15 amino acids. For the CDR3, the DNA is TGTGCCAGCAGCCAGGCTGGCGCAATAAACTATGGCTACACCTTC. Amino acid sequence: CASSQAGAINYGYTF.

The gene calls are TRBV6-1 and TRBJ2-1, with a possible D match to TRBD1 (5 bases). CDR3 size: 13 residues. Germline CDR1 reads MNHNS; CDR2 reads SASEGT. V was pared by 9 bases and J by 4 bases, with 13 bases between. CDR3 protein: CASKMQGYNEQFF. The CDR3 nucleotides are TGTGCCAGTAAGATGCAGGGTTACAATGAGCAGTTCTTC.

The chain recombines TRBV6-1 with TRBJ2-7; D not certain. Germline CDR1 and CDR2: MNHNS and SASEGT. The CDR3 loop spans 13 amino acids. V lost 1 base, J lost 3 bases, and 7 bases lay in between. The CDR3 sequence: CASSEEQYYEQYF. CDR3 nucleotides: TGTGCCAGCAGTGAAGAACAGTACTACGAGCAGTACTTC.

The chain carries TRBV6-5 and TRBJ2-7; unclear D gene. The CDR3 is 10 amino acids. The ends were cut back, 5 bases at V and 2 bases at J, with 1 base in the middle. Germline V gene sequence: CDR1 MNHEY, CDR2 SVGAGI. CDR3 residues: CASSPYEQYF. As DNA, the CDR3 is TGTGCCAGCAGTCCCTACGAGCAGTACTTC.